Presented here are 14 T cell receptor beta chains from one specimen sequenced in a study of beta chain features in type 1 diabetes. The entirety of the isolated RNA underwent reverse transcription, so expressed TCRB transcripts were sequenced. Some clones are missing from TCRdb's copy, which holds only in-frame ones; the method was immunoSEQ multiplex PCR. The sample shows under 950,000 clones, 15% to 20% of them seen only once. The sample was naive CD4+ T cells from blood. These receptors were taken from a woman younger than 30 in good health.

This clone was detected only a few times. The gene calls are TRBV28 and TRBJ2-1, with D perhaps matching TRBD2 (6 bases). Germline V gene sequence: CDR1 MDHEN, CDR2 SYDVKM. V lost 10 bases and J lost 4, with 11 bases in between. The CDR3 has 12 residues. The CDR3 is CATWDLYNEQFF. CDR3 nucleotides: TGTGCCACCTGGGACTTATACAATGAGCAGTTCTTC.

This clone was seen more than once but under ten times. This chain links TRBV2 with TRBJ2-1; maybe TRBD1 (5 bases). Trimming removed 8 bases at V and 7 bases at J, with 18 bases between. CDR1 and CDR2 (germline): SNHLY, FYNNEI. CDR3 length: 14 amino acids. The CDR3 DNA follows: TGTGCCAGCGATCTCCAGGGCGTTTCGAATGAGCAGTTCTTC. Amino acid sequence: CASDLQGVSNEQFF.

There are a few counts of this clone. The CDR3 nucleotides read TGTGCCAGCAGCGTAGCGGCGGGAGAGAGCTACGAGCAGTACTTC. The encoded protein is CASSVAAGESYEQYF. V and J are TRBV9 and TRBJ2-7; 7 bases map to TRBD2. The CDR3 extends over 15 amino acids. The germline CDR1 and CDR2 sequences are SGDLS and YYNGEE. V shed 0 bases and J 3 bases; nucleotides not matched to a gene: 6.

The chain combines TRBV7-3 with TRBJ2-3; the D gene is possibly TRBD2 (7 bases). Germline V gives CDR1 SGHTA, CDR2 FQGTGA. V was pared by 7 bases and J by 2 bases, with 16 bases between. The CDR3 spans 15 residues. CDR3 nucleotides: TGTGCCAGCATCGGAGCGGGACAAGTCACAGATACGCAGTATTTT. Translating gives CASIGAGQVTDTQYF.

This clone occurred a few times. V is TRBV7-8 and J is TRBJ1-1, with D perhaps matching TRBD1 (5 bases). CDR1 is SGHVS, CDR2 FQNEAQ, per germline. Trimming removed 4 bases from V and 4 bases from J, with 13 bases in between. The CDR3 spans 14 residues. The chain's CDR3 is CASSWGSGITEAFF. DNA of the CDR3: TGTGCCAGCAGCTGGGGCAGCGGGATCACTGAAGCTTTCTTT.

The chain links TRBV29-1 to TRBJ1-3; 9 nucleotides match TRBD1. The germline CDR1 and CDR2 sequences are SQVTM and ANQGSEA. This CDR3 spans 14 amino acids. V lost 7 bases, J lost 5 bases, and 9 bases stayed unmatched. The CDR3 bases are TGCAGCGCCTCACGGGGGACAGGGCGAAACACCATATATTTT. Its protein product is CSASRGTGRNTIYF.

The CDR3 nucleotides are TGTGCCAGCACTCGAGACCTTACAGGGCGTCTTAATCAGCCCCAGCATTTT. Its translation: CASTRDLTGRLNQPQHF. This chain uses TRBV28 with TRBJ1-5, with D possibly matching TRBD1 (6 bases). The germline V gene has CDR1 MDHEN and CDR2 SYDVKM. Trimming took 7 bases from V and 4 from J, leaving 23 bases between them. There are 17 residues in the CDR3. Combining the CDR3 with reference TRBV28 and TRBJ1-5 gives the whole variable domain DVKVTQSSRYLVKRTGEKVFLECVQDMDHENMFWYRQDPGLGLRLIYFSYDVKMKEKGDIPEGYSVSREKKERFSLILESASTNQTSMYLCASTRDLTGRLNQPQHFGDGTRLSIL.

The V call is TRBV28, the J call TRBJ2-2, with 9 nucleotides matching TRBD1. Germline V lookup: CDR1 MDHEN, CDR2 SYDVKM. Trimming took 6 bases from V and 4 from J; bases not matched to a gene: 6. The CDR3 loop spans 15 amino acids. CDR3 sequence: CASRSDRGSTGELFF. In DNA, the CDR3 is TGTGCCAGCAGATCGGACAGGGGTTCCACCGGGGAGCTGTTTTTT.

A few counts support this clone. This sequence joins TRBV7-3 and TRBJ2-3; 7 bases agree with TRBD2. The CDR3 is 13 amino acids. Per the germline V gene, CDR1 is SGHTA and CDR2 is FQGTGA. V shed 8 bases, J shed 0 bases, and the junction held 2 bases outside the gene matches. The CDR3 bases are TGTGCCAGCGGGACTACTAGCACAGATACGCAGTATTTT. This translates into CASGTTSTDTQYF.

Only a few counts were recorded for this clone. V gene TRBV7-8 combines with J gene TRBJ2-7; 10 bases agree with TRBD1. CDR3 length: 13 residues. Losses at the gene ends were 4 bases for V and 7 bases for J; bases not matched to a gene: 4. In germline, CDR1 is SGHVS, CDR2 FQNEAQ. The CDR3 spells CASSSDRGREQYF. CDR3 DNA sequence: TGTGCCAGCAGCTCCGACAGGGGGCGAGAGCAGTACTTC.

The gene calls are TRBV20-1 and TRBJ2-7, with unresolved D. There are 11 residues in the CDR3. The ends were cut back, 6 bases at V and 6 bases at J, with 12 bases in the middle. CDR1 is DFQATT and CDR2 is SNEGSKA in the germline V gene (reference sequence). The CDR3 sequence is CSALGHTEQYF. As DNA, the CDR3 is TGCAGTGCGCTGGGCCACACCGAGCAGTACTTC.

The chain links TRBV4-3 to TRBJ1-5, with D unresolved. There are 14 residues in the CDR3. Trimming cost V 2 bases and J 1 base, with 6 bases left between them. The germline CDR1 and CDR2 sequences are LGHNA and YSLEER. The DNA for the CDR3 is TGCGCCAGCAGCCAATTCCAGAGCAATCAGCCCCAGCATTTT. Its protein product is CASSQFQSNQPQHF.

V usage is TRBV5-4 and J usage is TRBJ2-2; D not certain. The CDR3 covers 16 residues. V lost 7 bases, J lost 2 bases, and 18 bases lay in between. From germline, CDR1 is SGHNT and CDR2 YYREEE (reference sequence). CDR3 DNA: TGTGCCAGCCGGCCGGGTTCTAGGAGTAACACCGGGGAGCTGTTTTTT. This encodes CASRPGSRSNTGELFF.

In this sample, this clone turned up a few times. The chain recombines TRBV7-9 with TRBJ2-5; the D is unclear. V gave up 2 bases and J gave up 3 bases, with 10 bases separating them. Per germline, CDR1 SEHNR and CDR2 FQNEAQ (reference sequence). This CDR3 spans 14 amino acids. As DNA, the CDR3 is TGTGCCAGCAGCTTATCAGGACGGGAAGAGACCCAGTACTTC. Translating gives CASSLSGREETQYF.